One sample yielded the 10 T cell receptor beta chains listed below, sequenced in a study of T cells after yellow fever vaccination. One entry per CDR3 protein, called by TCRdb with MiXCR from the 5' RACE reads. Seen here are some 350,000 distinct CDR3 sequences, more than 9% observed once, and the top ten hold about 17%. Source: PBMCs, taken on the day of the first yellow fever vaccination. These receptors originate from a man between 18 and 35 years old who received the YFV17D yellow fever vaccine.

This clonotype was picked up a small number of times. This chain connects TRBV6-2 or TRBV6-3 to TRBJ2-1; TRBD2 matches 13 bases. V shed 0 bases and J 8 bases; nucleotides not matched to a gene: 10. Per the germline V gene, CDR1 is MNHEY and CDR2 is SVGEGT. The CDR3 consists of 18 residues. The CDR3 nucleotides read TGTGCCAGCAGTTACTCGACCCCAAGACTAGCGGGGGGCCATGAGCAGTTCTTC. It codes for CASSYSTPRLAGGHEQFF.

The rearrangement uses TRBV9 and TRBJ2-2; 7 bases match TRBD2. Trimming removed 3 bases from V and 4 bases from J; junction bases left unmatched: 9. This CDR3 comprises 16 residues. Germline V gene sequence: CDR1 SGDLS, CDR2 YYNGEE. The CDR3 loop reads CASSALGLAVTGELFF. The CDR3 DNA is TGTGCCAGCAGCGCCCTGGGGCTAGCGGTCACCGGGGAGCTGTTTTTT.

This chain links TRBV6-5 with TRBJ1-1, with 9 positions matching TRBD1. CDR3 length: 15 residues. Trimming at V came to 11 bases and at J to 3 bases, leaving 13 bases not matched to a gene. Germline assignment: CDR1 MNHEY and CDR2 SVGAGI. CDR3 amino acids: CACRDRETGHTEAFF. The CDR3 bases are TGTGCCTGCCGGGACAGGGAGACGGGGCACACTGAAGCTTTCTTT.

This rearrangement joins TRBV7-9 to TRBJ1-1; no clear D gene. The CDR3 contains 16 residues. The germline CDR1 and CDR2 sequences are SEHNR and FQNEAQ (reference sequence). Trimming cost V 2 bases and J 1 base, with 14 bases left between them. The CDR3 bases are TGTGCCAGCAGCTTACGTTTGAGGGCAACGAACACTGAAGCTTTCTTT. This sequence encodes CASSLRLRATNTEAFF.

This clonotype has only a few counts. The chain has TRBV5-1 and TRBJ2-7; 7 bases are a match to TRBD1. Germline loops: CDR1 SGHRS, CDR2 YFSETQ. The CDR3 spans 14 residues. The V and J ends lost 3 bases and 3 bases, in that order; junction bases with no gene match: 6. CDR3 protein: CASSSVRDSYEQYF. The DNA for the CDR3 is TGCGCCAGCAGCTCTGTTCGGGACAGCTACGAGCAGTACTTC.

This clonotype was seen a handful of times. The chain employs TRBV6-2 or TRBV6-3 and TRBJ2-5; the match to TRBD2 covers 14 bases. CDR3 length: 18 residues. With 5 bases clipped from V and 1 base from J, the junction kept 9 bases outside the gene matches. Germline values: CDR1 MNHEY, CDR2 SVGEGT. In DNA form, the CDR3 reads TGTGCCAGCAGTCTCACACCCGGGACTAGCGGGGGCCAAGAGACCCAGTACTTC. Encoded protein: CASSLTPGTSGGQETQYF.

This clonotype has more than one count but fewer than ten. This chain links TRBV7-3 with TRBJ1-4; D is ambiguous. Germline assignment: CDR1 SGHTA and CDR2 FQGTGA. The CDR3 has 13 residues. The ends were cut back, 4 bases at V and 8 bases at J, with 11 bases in the middle. As DNA, the CDR3 is TGTGCCAGCAGCTCGGCTGGAGGGGAAAAACTGTTTTTT. Amino acid sequence: CASSSAGGEKLFF. The whole variable domain, filled in from reference TRBV7-3 and TRBJ1-4, reads GAGVSQTPSNKVTEKGKYVELRCDPISGHTALYWYRQSLGQGPEFLIYFQGTGAADDSGLPNDRFFAVRPEGSVSTLKIQRTERGDSAVYLCASSSAGGEKLFFGSGTQLSVL.

The V gene is TRBV5-1, the J gene TRBJ2-7; 13 nucleotides match TRBD2. Trimming cost V 4 bases and J 2 bases; bases outside gene matches: 12. Germline V gene lookup returns CDR1 SGHRS and CDR2 YFSETQ. There are 18 residues in the CDR3. DNA for the CDR3: TGCGCCAGCAGCCGACAGACTAGCGGGGGGTCGCAAGCCTACGAGCAGTACTTC. It yields the protein CASSRQTSGGSQAYEQYF.

The chain combines TRBV6-1 with TRBJ1-2; D call uncertain. CDR3 length: 14 amino acids. Per germline, CDR1 MNHNS and CDR2 SASEGT. V was cut by 4 bases and J by 4 bases, with 13 bases left in between. The CDR3 region has the DNA TGTGCCAGCAGTGCCAACACCTTACTCTATGGCTACACCTTC. It encodes CASSANTLLYGYTF.

The CDR3 nucleotides are TGCGCCAGCAGCCAAGATCTTCAGGGCAACTATAATTCACCCCTCCACTTT. Its protein product is CASSQDLQGNYNSPLHF. This chain joins TRBV4-3 and TRBJ1-6; TRBD1 might be the D (5 bases). Trimming took off 0 bases at V and 3 bases at J, with 12 bases between the two ends. The CDR3 is 17 amino acids. CDR1 is LGHNA and CDR2 is YSLEER in the germline V gene.